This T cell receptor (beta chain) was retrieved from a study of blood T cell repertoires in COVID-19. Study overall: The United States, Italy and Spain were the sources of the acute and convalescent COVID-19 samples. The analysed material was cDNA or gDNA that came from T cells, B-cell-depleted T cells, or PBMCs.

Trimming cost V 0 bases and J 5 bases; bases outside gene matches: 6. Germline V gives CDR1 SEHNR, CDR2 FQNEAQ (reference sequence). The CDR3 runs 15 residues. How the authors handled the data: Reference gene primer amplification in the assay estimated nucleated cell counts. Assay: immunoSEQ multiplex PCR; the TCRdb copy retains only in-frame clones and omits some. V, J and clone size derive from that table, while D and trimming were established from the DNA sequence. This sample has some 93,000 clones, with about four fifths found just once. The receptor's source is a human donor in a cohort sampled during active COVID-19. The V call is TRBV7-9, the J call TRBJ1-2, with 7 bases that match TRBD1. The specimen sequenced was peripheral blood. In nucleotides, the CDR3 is TGTGCCAGCAGCTTAGCGAAACAGGGGTCATATGGCTACACCTTC. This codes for CASSLAKQGSYGYTF. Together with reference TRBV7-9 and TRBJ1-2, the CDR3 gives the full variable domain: DTGVSQNPRHKITKRGQNVTFRCDPISEHNRLYWYRQTLGQGPEFLTYFQNEAQLEKSRLLSDRFSAERPKGSFSTLEIQRTEQGDSAMYLCASSLAKQGSYGYTFGSGTRLTVV.